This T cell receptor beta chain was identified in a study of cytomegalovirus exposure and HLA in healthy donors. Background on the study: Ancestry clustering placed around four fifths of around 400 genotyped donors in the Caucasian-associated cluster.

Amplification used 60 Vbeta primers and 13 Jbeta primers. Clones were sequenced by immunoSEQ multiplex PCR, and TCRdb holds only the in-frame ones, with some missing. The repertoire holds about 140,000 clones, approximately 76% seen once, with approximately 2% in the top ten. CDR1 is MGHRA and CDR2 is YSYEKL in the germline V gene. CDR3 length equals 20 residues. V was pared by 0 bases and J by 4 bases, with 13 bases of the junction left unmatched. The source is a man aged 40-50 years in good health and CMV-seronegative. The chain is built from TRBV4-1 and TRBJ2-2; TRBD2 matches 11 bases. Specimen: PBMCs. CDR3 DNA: TGCGCCAGCAGCCAAGAGCGGGGGGCTACTAGCGGGAGAGGCACCGGGGAGCTGTTTTTT. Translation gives CASSQERGATSGRGTGELFF.